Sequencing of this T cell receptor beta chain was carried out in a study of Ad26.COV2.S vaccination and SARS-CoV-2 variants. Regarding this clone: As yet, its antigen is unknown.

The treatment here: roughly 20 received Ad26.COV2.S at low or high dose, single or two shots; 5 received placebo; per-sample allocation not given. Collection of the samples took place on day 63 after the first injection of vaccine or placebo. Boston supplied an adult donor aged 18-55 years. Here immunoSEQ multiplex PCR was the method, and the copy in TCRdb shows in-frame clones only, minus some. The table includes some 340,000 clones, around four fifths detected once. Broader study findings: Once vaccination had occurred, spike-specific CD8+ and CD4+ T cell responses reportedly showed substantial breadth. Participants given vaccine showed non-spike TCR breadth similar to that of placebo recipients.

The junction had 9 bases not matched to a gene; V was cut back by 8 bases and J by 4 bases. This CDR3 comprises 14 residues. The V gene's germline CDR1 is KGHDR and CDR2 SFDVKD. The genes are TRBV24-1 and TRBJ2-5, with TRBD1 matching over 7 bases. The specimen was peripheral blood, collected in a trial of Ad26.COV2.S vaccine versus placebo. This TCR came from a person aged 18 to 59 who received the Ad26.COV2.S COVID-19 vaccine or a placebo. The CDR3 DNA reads TGTGCCACCAATTCAGGGGGATTTCTAGAGACCCAGTACTTC. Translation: CATNSGGFLETQYF.